Given below is one TCR beta chain in context. This sample was included in a study of shared T cell receptors in the human thymus. Method: immunoSEQ multiplex PCR; TCRdb's copy keeps in-frame clones and lacks some. The data show roughly 410,000 clones, just under 95% seen once. This receptor was identified in a human donor. The source material was thymocytes.

The chain's CDR3 is CASSPHIGSLDEQFF. As DNA, the CDR3 is TGTGCCAGCAGCCCCCATATCGGGTCTTTGGATGAGCAGTTCTTC. The chain couples TRBV5-6 to TRBJ2-1; D remains unclear. The CDR3 extends over 15 amino acids. Trimming stripped 4 bases from V and 8 bases from J, with 19 bases between. Germline V gene lookup returns CDR1 SGHDT and CDR2 YYEEEE. The full variable domain, with the rest looked up from reference TRBV5-6 and TRBJ2-1, is DAGVTQSPTHLIKTRGQQVTLRCSPKSGHDTVSWYQQALGQGPQFIFQYYEEEERQRGNFPDRFSGHQFPNYSSELNVNALLLGDSALYLCASSPHIGSLDEQFFGPGTRLTVL.